This T cell receptor (beta chain) was sequenced in a study of CD8+CD57+ T cells in acquired aplastic anemia. Study-wide results and caveats: For CD8+ Simpson's diversity, patients and controls showed no significant difference. A set of approximately 29 CD8+ CDR3 sequences was shared between patients and controls, and these sequences appeared highly expressed in patients.

This CDR3 comprises 14 residues. Germline lookup yields CDR1 MNHNS and CDR2 SASEGT. Genomic DNA acted as the template from which TCR beta VDJ combination and CDR3 sequence profiling were carried out. TCRdb reprocessed the reads with MiXCR, giving one entry per CDR3 protein. The table includes 180,000 or so distinct CDR3 sequences, less than 65% detected once. Patients selected for sequencing had displayed CD8+CD57+ cell expansion by flow cytometry. Each patient had severe acquired aplastic anemia. The table lists this clonotype with a few counts. Its target is unknown. At one end, the junction sequence differs from germline, possibly due to a read error.

This sequence joins TRBV6-1 and TRBJ1-3; a weak D match, TRBD1 (6 bases). The material sequenced was sorted CD4+, CD8+, or CD8+CD57+ T cells (not recorded which) from PBMCs. The sequence was obtained from a human donor with aplastic anemia. This CDR3 is CASSRQDSGNTTYF. The CDR3 bases are TGTGCCAGCAGTAGACAGGACTCTGGAAACACCACATATTTT.